The text below deals with one T cell receptor (beta chain). These data originate in a study of regulatory T cells in long-lasting Graves disease. Sample time point: newly diagnosed GD, antithyroid drugs for less than 3 months. Extracted RNA from PBMCs served as the source of the TCR library. Collection of peripheral blood (about 8.1 milliliters) was done using EDTA tubes. With iRepertoire HTBI primers and Arm-PCR of CDR3 regions, TCR beta libraries were built. TCRdb redid the calling of the multiplex PCR reads with MiXCR, one entry per CDR3 protein. The sample shows hundreds of thousands of distinct CDR3 sequences, approximately 15% of them seen only once. The sample was also linked to a second study, of T cells in Graves' hyperthyroidism and ophthalmopathy.

The sample here was peripheral blood mononuclear cells (PBMCs), taken at new diagnosis, from a patient treated with antithyroid drugs. The TCR comes from a woman aged 25 to 39 with Graves disease.

The CDR3 region is CATSDVVEETQYF. The CDR3 DNA sequence: TGTGCCACCAGTGATGTGGTGGAAGAGACCCAGTACTTC. The V call is TRBV24-1, the J call TRBJ2-5; D not certain. The CDR3 totals 13 residues. CDR1 and CDR2 from the germline V gene are KGHDR and SFDVKD. The V end was cut by 3 bases, the J end by 3 bases, with 7 bases between.